The 25 T cell receptor beta chains below come from one sample, sequenced in a study of tissue T cells after allogeneic stem cell transplantation (dated by TCRdb to the early 2020s). The library relied on the immunoSEQ multiplex PCR assay. This immuneACCESS table, as held by TCRdb, lists in-frame sequences with V and J called but not all clones. Of the missing ones, under half trace to an unresolved V gene in checked studies; the others have no known cause. In all, the sample holds some 47,000 clones, and around 70% of those were seen once. The top ten clones comprise around 0.52% of the sample. Material for sequencing was sorted cells pooled from one or two spleens. The receptors were gathered from a pool of C57BL/6 mice in good health.

This clone was counted once. Genes here carry mouse names. The missing CDR3 end, 1 residue past where the read stops, is filled in from the germline J gene. The gene calls are TRBV2 and TRBJ2-2; D remains ambiguous. CDR3 size: 15 residues. Germline values: CDR1 LGHNA, CDR2 YSYQKL. Trimming cost V 0 bases and J 2 bases, with 7 bases left between them. Partial CDR3 DNA: TGTGCCAGCAGCCAAGATAGTCAGAACACCGGGCAGCTCTAC. This codes for CASSQDSQNTGQLY. The whole CDR3 sequence reads CASSQDSQNTGQLYF.

Of note for this clone: Mouse gene names and germline throughout. CDR3 DNA (partial): TGTGCCAGCAGTTTCCGTATTTCCAACGAAAGATTATTT. This gives the protein CASSFRISNERLF. The full CDR3 protein reads CASSFRISNERLFF. This chain connects TRBV14 to TRBJ1-4, with no clear D. The sequenced fragment ends 1 residue before the CDR3 boundary, so the rest is inferred from the germline J gene. The CDR3 is 14 residues long. Germline V CDR1 and CDR2: SGHDT, FRDEAV. Trimming cost V 1 base and J 0 bases, with 4 bases left between them.

This clone was seen a handful of times. Mouse gene names and germline throughout. The read comes to an end 1 residue before the CDR3 does, leaving the germline J gene to fill in the end. The V and J genes are TRBV31 and TRBJ2-7; 11 bases agree with TRBD2. Unmatched junction bases numbered 3, after V lost 1 base and J lost 4 bases. Germline assignment: CDR1 GKSSPN and CDR2 SITVG. The CDR3 extends over 14 amino acids. The CDR3 loop reads CAWSPRLGGYEQYF. The CDR3 DNA, read in part, is TGTGCCTGGAGTCCTCGACTGGGGGGGTATGAACAGTAC.

Points on this clone: Gene labels here are mouse ones. Sequencing ends 1 residue short of the CDR3 end; the germline J gene provides the rest. The chain combines TRBV2 with TRBJ2-3, with 7 bases lining up with TRBD1. Germline trimming cut 5 bases from V and 1 base from J; bases unmatched to any gene: 3. Germline V lookup: CDR1 LGHNA, CDR2 YSYQKL. The CDR3 consists of 14 residues. The CDR3 DNA, read in part, is TGTGCCAGCAGCTACAGGGGAGGTGCAGAAACGCTGTAT. Residues: CASSYRGGAETLY. The entire CDR3 protein reads CASSYRGGAETLYF.

Notes on this clone: Germline and genes: mouse. Read data end 1 residue before the CDR3 end; the end is taken from the germline J gene. The chain links TRBV17 to TRBJ2-2; D gene uncertain. V lost 1 base and J lost 2, with 11 bases in between. The germline V gene has CDR1 MNHDT and CDR2 YYDKIL. CDR3 length equals 16 residues. The CDR3 bases that were read are TGTGCTAGCAGTAGAGTGGCAGGCCTCAACACCGGGCAGCTCTAC. Its protein product is CASSRVAGLNTGQLY. The full CDR3 protein reads CASSRVAGLNTGQLYF.

Turning to this clone: The gene names here belong to mouse. With the read ending 1 residue before the CDR3 end, the germline J gene is used to fill in that end. The chain has TRBV5 and TRBJ2-4; possible D gene TRBD1, 6 bases. V dropped 6 bases and J dropped 4 bases, with 8 bases sitting between them. Germline values: CDR1 LGHNA, CDR2 YNLKQL (reference sequence). The CDR3 has 12 amino acids. The CDR3 is CASSRDKNTLYF. CDR3 bases read: TGTGCCAGCAGTCGGGACAAAAACACCTTGTAC.

Comments on this clone: The gene names given are mouse names. The CDR3 is cut off 1 residue early in the read; its end comes from the germline J gene. The sample has other DNA sequences that encode this CDR3 too. This rearrangement joins TRBV13-3 to TRBJ2-3; maybe TRBD2 (5 bases). Germline V gene data show CDR1 as NNHDY and CDR2 as SYVADS. The CDR3 length is 14 residues. The V end was cut by 1 base, the J end by 0 bases, with 6 bases between. The CDR3 bases that were read are TGTGCCAGCAGTGATCGGACTAGTGCAGAAACGCTGTAT. Its translation: CASSDRTSAETLY. The whole CDR3 region reads CASSDRTSAETLYF.

For this clone: Gene names are mouse gene names. This chain's CDR3 is CASSQETEQDTQYF. The CDR3 DNA, read in part, is TGTGCCAGCAGCCAAGAGACGGAACAAGACACCCAGTAC. The chain employs TRBV5 and TRBJ2-5; D is uncertain. The sequenced fragment ends 1 residue before the CDR3 boundary, so the rest is inferred from the germline J gene. Between the trimmed V and J ends, which lost 0 bases and 3 bases, there was a span of 7 bases. CDR1 is LGHNA, CDR2 YNLKQL, per germline (reference sequence). The CDR3 spans 14 residues.

With regard to this clone: Gene and germline names: mouse. Read data end 1 residue before the CDR3 end; the end is taken from the germline J gene. The V gene is TRBV3, the J gene TRBJ2-4; no clear D. This CDR3 contains 14 residues. The ends were cut back, 5 bases at V and 0 bases at J, with 9 bases in the middle. Germline-derived CDR1 and CDR2 are SNHLY and FYNGKV (reference sequence). The CDR3 bases that were read are TGTGCCAGCAGCCCCATCTCTAGTCAAAACACCTTGTAC. Protein sequence: CASSPISSQNTLY. From start to end, the CDR3 is CASSPISSQNTLYF.

The sample holds a few counts of this clone. Each gene name is a mouse one. The CDR3 spells CASGRTGGISNERLFF. The DNA read from the CDR3 is TGTGCCAGCGGTCGGACAGGGGGGATTTCCAACGAAAGATTATTT. The rearrangement links TRBV13-2 to TRBJ1-4, with 10 bases lining up with TRBD1. The read ends 1 residue before the CDR3 terminus; that terminus is restored from the germline J gene. The CDR3 contains 16 residues. Trimming at V came to 4 bases and at J to 0 bases, leaving 3 bases not matched to a gene. Per the germline V gene, CDR1 is NNHNN and CDR2 is SYGAGS (reference sequence).

Turning to this clone: These gene names are mouse names. The sequenced CDR3 bases are TGTGCCAGCAGTACCGCACTGGGGGGGAACTATGCTGAGCAGTTC. Amino acid sequence: CASSTALGGNYAEQF. From start to end, the CDR3 is CASSTALGGNYAEQFF. The chain combines TRBV19 with TRBJ2-1; 10 nucleotides match TRBD2. The read finishes 1 residue shy of the CDR3 end, and the germline J gene is used to complete it. Germline assignment: CDR1 FNHDT and CDR2 SITEND (reference sequence). V shed 3 bases and J 1 base; nucleotides not matched to a gene: 4. The CDR3 has 16 amino acids.

A remark on this clone: Any gene name here is a mouse gene name. Sequencing ends 1 residue short of the CDR3 end; the germline J gene provides the rest. The rearrangement joins TRBV13-1 to TRBJ2-4, with 9 bases identical to TRBD2. The ends lost 7 bases at V and 0 bases at J; junction bases unmatched: 6. The CDR3 has 15 residues. In germline, CDR1 is NSHNY, CDR2 SYGAGN. Partial CDR3 DNA: TGTGCCAGCTTCACTGGGGGGAATAGTCAAAACACCTTGTAC. Translation: CASFTGGNSQNTLY. The entire CDR3 reads CASFTGGNSQNTLYF.

On this clone itself: The germline and genes are mouse ones. CDR3: CASSPPQGRFAEQFF. The sequenced part of the CDR3 DNA is TGTGCCAGCAGTCCGCCCCAGGGGCGCTTTGCTGAGCAGTTC. The chain employs TRBV24 and TRBJ2-1; possibly TRBD1 for D (6 bases). The CDR3 end falls 1 residue outside the read, so it is completed with the germline J gene. This CDR3 is 15 amino acids long. In germline, CDR1 is KGHTA, CDR2 FRNEEI. V lost 4 bases to trimming and J lost 6 bases, with 16 bases between them.

Notes on this clone: Any gene name here is a mouse gene name. The read ends 1 residue early relative to the CDR3; the germline J gene fills the gap. This rearrangement joins TRBV20 to TRBJ2-2, with D unresolved. Trimming cost V 2 bases and J 3 bases, with 7 bases left between them. Germline CDR1 and CDR2: GFQATS and STVNSAI. The CDR3 runs 13 residues. Incomplete CDR3 DNA: TGTGGTGCTAGGACGGATGACACCGGGCAGCTCTAC. This sequence encodes CGARTDDTGQLY. The whole CDR3 protein is CGARTDDTGQLYF.

On this clone itself: These gene names are mouse names. The read ends 1 residue before the CDR3 terminus; that terminus is restored from the germline J gene. The rearrangement uses TRBV3 and TRBJ2-5, with D hard to call. CDR1 and CDR2 (germline): SNHLY, FYNGKV (reference sequence). The ends were cut back, 1 base at V and 1 base at J, with 6 bases in the middle. This CDR3 is built from 14 residues. The CDR3 bases that were read are TGTGCCAGCAGCTTAGTCCCAGACCAAGACACCCAGTAC. It codes for CASSLVPDQDTQY. The whole CDR3 region reads CASSLVPDQDTQYF.

Remarks on this clone: Germline and genes here are mouse. The sequenced fragment ends 1 residue before the CDR3 boundary, so the rest is inferred from the germline J gene. The V and J genes are TRBV5 and TRBJ2-2; 7 bases map to TRBD1. Germline CDR1 is LGHNA and CDR2 is YNLKQL (reference sequence). The length of the CDR3 is 16 residues. V lost 2 bases, J lost 0 bases, and 3 bases stayed unmatched. The sequenced part of the CDR3 DNA is TGTGCCAGCAGCCAATCCAGGGGGTCAAACACCGGGCAGCTCTAC. It codes for CASSQSRGSNTGQLY. The whole CDR3 region reads CASSQSRGSNTGQLYF.

With respect to this clone: Gene labels here are mouse ones. The read terminates 1 residue ahead of where the CDR3 ends, so the germline J gene completes it. V gene TRBV5 combines with J gene TRBJ1-2; D might be TRBD1 (5 bases). This CDR3 has 12 residues. The germline V gene has CDR1 LGHNA and CDR2 YNLKQL (reference sequence). The V gene lost 2 bases and the J gene lost 4 bases, with 5 bases spanning the gap. The CDR3 bases that were read are TGTGCCAGCAGCCAACAGGGCTCCGACTACACC. This translates into CASSQQGSDYT. The whole CDR3 sequence is CASSQQGSDYTF.

The sample holds a few counts of this clone. The listed genes are named as in mouse. The observed sequence ends 1 residue before the CDR3 terminus, with the missing tail filled in from the germline J gene. The chain is built from TRBV26 and TRBJ2-7, with TRBD2 matching over 11 bases. Germline CDR1 and CDR2: KGHPV and FQNQEV (reference sequence). Trimming at V came to 2 bases and at J to 7 bases, leaving 4 bases not matched to a gene. The CDR3 loop spans 14 amino acids. Incomplete CDR3 DNA: TGTGCCAGCAGTCTGACTGGGGGGGCGAGAGAACAGTAC. Protein sequence: CASSLTGGAREQY. The complete CDR3 protein is CASSLTGGAREQYF. The whole variable domain, filled in from reference TRBV26 and TRBJ2-7, reads NSKVIQTPRYLVKGQGQKAKMRCIPEKGHPVVFWYQQNKNNEFKFLINFQNQEVLQQIDMTEKRFSAECPSNSPCSLEIQSSEAGDSALYLCASSLTGGAREQYFGPGTRLTVL.

A note on this clone: Gene names and germline match the mouse. The read ends 1 residue before the CDR3 terminus; that terminus is restored from the germline J gene. V usage is TRBV5 and J usage is TRBJ2-1; TRBD1 matches at 9 bases. Germline V gene lookup returns CDR1 LGHNA and CDR2 YNLKQL (reference sequence). Trimming removed 4 bases from V and 3 bases from J; junction bases left unmatched: 1. The CDR3 runs to 14 residues. The CDR3 loop is CASSPTGGYAEQFF. The CDR3 bases that were read are TGTGCCAGCAGCCCGACAGGGGGCTATGCTGAGCAGTTC.

A single count supports this clone. Gene names are mouse gene names. The CDR3 goes on 1 residue after the read ends, and that part is filled in from the germline J gene. This chain uses TRBV5 with TRBJ2-2; the D gene is possibly TRBD2 (7 bases). With 4 bases removed from V and 0 bases from J, the gap between germline ends came to 12 bases. This CDR3 is built from 16 residues. CDR1 and CDR2 (germline): LGHNA, YNLKQL (reference sequence). This chain's CDR3 is CASSPEGGANTGQLYF. The CDR3 bases that were read are TGTGCCAGCAGCCCGGAAGGGGGGGCAAACACCGGGCAGCTCTAC.

Details on this clone: All gene names here are mouse names. The DNA read from the CDR3 is TGTGCCAGCAGGACCGGGACTGGTAGTGCAGAAACGCTGTAT. Its translation: CASRTGTGSAETLY. In full, the CDR3 is CASRTGTGSAETLYF. The chain recombines TRBV13-3 with TRBJ2-3, with TRBD2 matching 8 bases. The read terminates 1 residue before the CDR3 end, so the remaining end is supplied by the germline J gene. The CDR3 has 15 amino acids. Germline V lookup: CDR1 NNHDY, CDR2 SYVADS. Trimming removed 5 bases from V and 0 bases from J; junction bases left unmatched: 5.

Worth noting for this clone: The genes are named according to mouse. The read terminates 1 residue ahead of where the CDR3 ends, so the germline J gene completes it. The chain links TRBV1 to TRBJ2-4, with a tentative D call TRBD1 (5 bases). V dropped 0 bases and J dropped 7 bases, with 5 bases sitting between them. CDR3 length: 12 residues. The germline CDR1 and CDR2 sequences are NSQYPW and LRSPGD (reference sequence). CDR3 sequence: CTCSAEGDTLYF. The DNA read from the CDR3 is TGCACCTGCAGTGCAGAAGGGGACACCTTGTAC.

There are a few counts of this clone. Gene and germline names: mouse. Read coverage stops 1 residue before the CDR3 terminus; the germline J gene supplies the remainder. The chain couples TRBV13-1 to TRBJ1-2, with 11 bases that match TRBD1. Looked up from germline, CDR1 is NSHNY and CDR2 is SYGAGN. V lost 2 bases, J lost 5 bases, and 5 bases stayed unmatched. The CDR3 totals 15 residues. CDR3 loop: CASSEDRGRRSDYTF. The DNA read from the CDR3 is TGTGCCAGCAGTGAGGACAGGGGGCGGAGGTCCGACTACACC.

Turning to this clone: The genes are named according to mouse. Coverage ceases 1 residue before the CDR3 finishes, and the germline J gene fills in the end. The chain employs TRBV5 and TRBJ2-5, with a weak D call TRBD1 (6 bases). This CDR3 is built from 15 residues. V was trimmed by 0 bases and J by 5 bases, leaving 12 bases between them. Germline CDR1 and CDR2: LGHNA and YNLKQL (reference sequence). The CDR3 loop is CASSQDQPGVDTQYF. CDR3 DNA, as far as it was read: TGTGCCAGCAGCCAAGATCAGCCAGGGGTAGACACCCAGTAC.

With respect to this clone: Gene names refer to mouse genes. The read gets to within 1 residue of the CDR3 end, and the germline J gene fills in the rest. The chain is built from TRBV5 and TRBJ2-7; 7 bases match TRBD2. Trimming took 0 bases from V and 4 from J; bases not matched to a gene: 0. The CDR3 consists of 13 residues. The germline gives CDR1 LGHNA, CDR2 YNLKQL (reference sequence). The CDR3 is CASSQETGYEQYF. The sequenced part of the CDR3 DNA is TGTGCCAGCAGCCAAGAGACTGGGTATGAACAGTAC.